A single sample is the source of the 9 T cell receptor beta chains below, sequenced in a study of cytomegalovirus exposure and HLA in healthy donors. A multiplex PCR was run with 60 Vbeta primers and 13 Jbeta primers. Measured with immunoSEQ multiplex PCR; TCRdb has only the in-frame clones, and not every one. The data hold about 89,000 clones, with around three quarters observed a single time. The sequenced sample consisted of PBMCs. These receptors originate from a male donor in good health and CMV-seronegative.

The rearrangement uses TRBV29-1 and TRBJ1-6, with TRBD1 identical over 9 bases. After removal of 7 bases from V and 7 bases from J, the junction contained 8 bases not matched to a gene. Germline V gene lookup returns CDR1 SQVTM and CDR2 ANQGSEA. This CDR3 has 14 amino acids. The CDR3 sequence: CSARLGQGNSPLHF. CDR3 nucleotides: TGCAGCGCACGACTTGGACAGGGGAATTCACCCCTCCACTTT.

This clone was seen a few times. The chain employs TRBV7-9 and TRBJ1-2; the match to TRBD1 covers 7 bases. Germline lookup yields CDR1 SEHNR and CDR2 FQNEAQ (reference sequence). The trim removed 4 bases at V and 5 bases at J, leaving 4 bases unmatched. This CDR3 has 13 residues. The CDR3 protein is CASSSGTDYGYTF. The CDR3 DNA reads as TGTGCCAGCAGCTCAGGGACAGATTATGGCTACACCTTC. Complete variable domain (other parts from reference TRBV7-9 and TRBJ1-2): DTGVSQNPRHKITKRGQNVTFRCDPISEHNRLYWYRQTLGQGPEFLTYFQNEAQLEKSRLLSDRFSAERPKGSFSTLEIQRTEQGDSAMYLCASSSGTDYGYTFGSGTRLTVV.

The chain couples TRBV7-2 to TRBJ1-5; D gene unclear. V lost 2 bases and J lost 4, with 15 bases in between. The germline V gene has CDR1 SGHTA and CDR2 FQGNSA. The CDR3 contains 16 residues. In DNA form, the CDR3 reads TGTGCCAGCAGCTTATCTGTGCTGAGTCCAAATCAGCCCCAGCATTTT. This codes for CASSLSVLSPNQPQHF.

The CDR3 spells CASRVTDGYTF. CDR3 nucleotides: TGTGCCAGCAGGGTGACAGATGGCTACACCTTC. The rearrangement links TRBV28 to TRBJ1-2; D might be TRBD1 (5 bases). Germline lookup yields CDR1 MDHEN and CDR2 SYDVKM. The CDR3 consists of 11 residues. V lost 6 bases, J lost 6 bases, and 8 bases lay in between.

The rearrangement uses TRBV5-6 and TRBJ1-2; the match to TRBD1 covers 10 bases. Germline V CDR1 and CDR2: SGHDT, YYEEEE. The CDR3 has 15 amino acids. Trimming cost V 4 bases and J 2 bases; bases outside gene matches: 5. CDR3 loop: CASSLGGQGNYGYTF. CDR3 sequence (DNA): TGTGCCAGCAGCCTGGGGGGACAGGGGAACTATGGCTACACCTTC.

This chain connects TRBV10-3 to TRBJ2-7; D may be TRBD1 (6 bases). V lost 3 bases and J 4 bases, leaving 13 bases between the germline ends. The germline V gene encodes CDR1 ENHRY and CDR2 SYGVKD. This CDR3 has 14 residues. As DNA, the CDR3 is TGTGCCATCAGTGACAGGGGCCCGCCTTACGAGCAGTACTTC. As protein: CAISDRGPPYEQYF.

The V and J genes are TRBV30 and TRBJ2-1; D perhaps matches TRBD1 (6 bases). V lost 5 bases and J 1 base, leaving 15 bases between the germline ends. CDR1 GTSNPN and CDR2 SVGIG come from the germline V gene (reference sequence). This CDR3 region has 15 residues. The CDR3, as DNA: TGTGCCTGGCATCCCCAGGGGCTTTCCTACAATGAGCAGTTCTTC. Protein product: CAWHPQGLSYNEQFF.

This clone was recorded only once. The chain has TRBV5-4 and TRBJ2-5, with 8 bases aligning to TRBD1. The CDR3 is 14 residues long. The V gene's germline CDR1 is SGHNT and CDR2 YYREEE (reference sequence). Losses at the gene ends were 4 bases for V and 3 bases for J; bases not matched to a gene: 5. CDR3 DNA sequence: TGTGCCAGCAGCCTTACACAGGGGGAAGAGACCCAGTACTTC. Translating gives CASSLTQGEETQYF.

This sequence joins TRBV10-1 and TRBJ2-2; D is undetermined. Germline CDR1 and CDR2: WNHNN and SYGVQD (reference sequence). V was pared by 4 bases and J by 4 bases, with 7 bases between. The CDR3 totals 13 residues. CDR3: CASSVYRTGELFF. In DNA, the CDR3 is TGCGCCAGCAGTGTCTACCGCACCGGGGAGCTGTTTTTT.